This T cell receptor beta chain emerged from a study of T cells after yellow fever vaccination. Germline V CDR1 and CDR2: SEHNR, FQNEAQ (reference sequence). CDR3 size: 12 residues. V gave up 7 bases and J gave up 5 bases, with 9 bases separating them. This clonotype was detected many times. TCRdb processed the 5' RACE reads anew with MiXCR; each CDR3 protein has one entry. This sample has tens of thousands of distinct CDR3 sequences, with 4% to 5% found just once. This chain joins TRBV7-9 and TRBJ2-1; perhaps TRBD1 as D (6 bases). This specimen was PBMCs, either bulk or a sorted T-cell subset (CD4+, CD8+, memory, or dextramer-sorted; not recorded which), taken on the day of the yellow fever booster vaccination. The clonotype originates from a man younger than 35 who received the YFV17D yellow fever vaccine. DNA for the CDR3: TGTGCCAGCACCTGGGACAACAATGAGCAGTTCTTC. Amino acid sequence: CASTWDNNEQFF. Full variable domain (rest looked up from reference TRBV7-9 and TRBJ2-1): DTGVSQNPRHKITKRGQNVTFRCDPISEHNRLYWYRQTLGQGPEFLTYFQNEAQLEKSRLLSDRFSAERPKGSFSTLEIQRTEQGDSAMYLCASTWDNNEQFFGPGTRLTVL.